This T cell receptor (beta chain) was sequenced in a study of shared clonotypes between healthy human individuals. General observations from the study: Clonotype sharing among donors was expected to depend on sequencing depth. The researchers took only blood, and tissue repertoires probably look different.

Cells designated naive CD8 were CD45RO-negative and were positively selected for CCR7, with terminally differentiated effector memory CD45RA+ cells excluded. About this clone: Its target is unknown.

Per sorted-subset replicate PCR, input was 200 to 250 ng DNA, representing around 29,000 T cell genomes. Repertoires were generated with immunoSEQ multiplex PCR, while TCRdb's copy carries only in-frame clones and drops some. The data show roughly 2,000,000 clones, approximately 92% seen once. Germline CDR1 KGHSH, CDR2 LQKENI. The CDR3 covers 17 residues. The junction had 11 bases not matched to a gene; V was cut back by 4 bases and J by 5 bases. The chain links TRBV18 to TRBJ2-1; 10 positions match TRBD1. The TCR sequence derives from a man aged 18 to 29 in good health. Some clones in this sample may be carry-over from other donors' samples. The sample taken for sequencing was naive CD8+ T cells from PBMCs. The chain's CDR3 is CASSLGGTGAGDNEQFF. CDR3 in DNA: TGTGCCAGCTCACTAGGCGGGACAGGGGCCGGGGACAATGAGCAGTTCTTC.